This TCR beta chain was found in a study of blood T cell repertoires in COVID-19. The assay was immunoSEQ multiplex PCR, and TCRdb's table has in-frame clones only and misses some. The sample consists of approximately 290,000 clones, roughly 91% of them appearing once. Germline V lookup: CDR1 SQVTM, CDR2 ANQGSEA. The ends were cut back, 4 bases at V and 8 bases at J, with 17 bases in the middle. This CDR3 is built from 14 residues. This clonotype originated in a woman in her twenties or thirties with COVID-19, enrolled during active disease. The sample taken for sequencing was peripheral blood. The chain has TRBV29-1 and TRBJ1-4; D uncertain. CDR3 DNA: TGCAGCGTTGCGGTTCAATCCCCGCGCGAAAAACTGTTTTTT. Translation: CSVAVQSPREKLFF.